The 22 T cell receptor beta chains below were found in one sample sequenced in a study of Ad26.COV2.S vaccination and SARS-CoV-2 variants listed by TCRdb under 2021. Library preparation was by the immunoSEQ multiplex PCR assay. This immuneACCESS table, as held by TCRdb, lists in-frame sequences with V and J called but not all clones. Of the missing ones, under half trace to an unresolved V gene in checked studies; the others have no known cause. The sample table shows under 400,000 clones, and around 90% are seen once. The ten largest clones take up 3.4% of the sample. The sample's treatment or condition label, in plain terms: about 20 received Ad26.COV2.S at low or high dose, single or two shots; about five received placebo; per-sample allocation not given. Repertoires of vaccine and placebo recipients were sequenced from samples taken on day 63 after the first injection. This material consisted of peripheral blood, taken in a trial of Ad26.COV2.S vaccine versus placebo. The receptors here all came from a person between 18 and 65 years old who received the Ad26.COV2.S COVID-19 vaccine or a placebo.

Concerning this clone: This sample includes further DNA sequences coding for the same CDR3. This chain joins TRBV27 and TRBJ2-6; D not certain. This CDR3 has 13 amino acids. V was pared by 4 bases and J by 0 bases, with 1 base between. Germline CDR1 MNHEY, CDR2 SMNVEV (reference sequence). CDR3 sequence reads: CASSSSGANVLTF. In DNA form, the CDR3 reads TGTGCCAGCAGTTCCTCTGGGGCCAACGTCCTGACTTTC.

This rearrangement joins TRBV12-3 or TRBV12-4 to TRBJ2-1; a possible D gene is TRBD2 (6 bases). The V end lost 5 bases, the J end lost 7 bases, and 6 bases lay between the germline ends. CDR3 length equals 11 residues. CDR3 DNA sequence: TGTGCCAGCAGTAGCGGGAATGAGCAGTTCTTC. Translated: CASSSGNEQFF.

This chain uses TRBV4-3 with TRBJ1-1; TRBD1 might be the D (5 bases). Germline CDR1 reads LGHNA; CDR2 reads YSLEER. V shed 0 bases and J shed 0 bases, with 17 bases lying between them. This CDR3 spans 18 amino acids. CDR3 loop: CASSQDSGRSVLNTEAFF. Here the CDR3 DNA reads TGCGCCAGCAGCCAAGATTCAGGGAGGAGCGTTCTGAACACTGAAGCTTTCTTT.

This chain joins TRBV11-2 and TRBJ2-1; D uncertain. This CDR3 region has 13 residues. The V end was cut by 3 bases, the J end by 7 bases, with 10 bases between. Germline CDR1 reads SGHAT; CDR2 reads FQNNGV. The CDR3 loop is CASSFQNPNEQFF. In DNA, the CDR3 is TGTGCCAGCAGCTTCCAGAACCCTAATGAGCAGTTCTTC.

This chain connects TRBV3-1 (or the pseudogene TRBV3-2) to TRBJ2-1, with 9 positions matching TRBD2. The CDR3 has 15 residues. CDR1 LGHDT and CDR2 YNNKEL come from the germline V gene (reference sequence). J gave up 5 bases and V 1 base, and 3 bases lay outside the gene matches. The CDR3 here is CASSQVVAGDNEQFF. The CDR3, as DNA: TGTGCCAGCAGCCAAGTAGTAGCGGGGGACAATGAGCAGTTCTTC.

V gene TRBV15 combines with J gene TRBJ1-1; unclear D gene. The CDR3 has 18 amino acids. Trimming removed 6 bases at V and 1 base at J, with 24 bases between. CDR1 LNHNV and CDR2 YYDKDF come from the germline V gene (reference sequence). The CDR3 here is CATRTAIRGPAENTEAFF. DNA of the CDR3: TGTGCCACCAGAACCGCCATTAGAGGACCCGCGGAGAACACTGAAGCTTTCTTT. Based on the CDR3 plus reference TRBV15 and TRBJ1-1, the full variable domain is DAMVIQNPRYQVTQFGKPVTLSCSQTLNHNVMYWYQQKSSQAPKLLFHYYDKDFNNEADTPDNFQSRRPNTSFCFLDIRSPGLGDTAMYLCATRTAIRGPAENTEAFFGQGTRLTVV.

V is TRBV7-6 and J is TRBJ2-1; 8 bases fit TRBD2. The V and J ends lost 4 bases and 6 bases, in that order; junction bases with no gene match: 2. The CDR3 runs 13 residues. Germline loops: CDR1 SGHVS, CDR2 FNYEAQ. CDR3 sequence: CASSSAGGNEQFF. The CDR3 bases are TGTGCCAGCAGCTCCGCGGGGGGCAATGAGCAGTTCTTC.

The chain uses TRBV15 and TRBJ2-1; D uncertain. The CDR3 runs to 12 residues. CDR1 and CDR2 from the germline V gene are LNHNV and YYDKDF (reference sequence). The V end lost 8 bases, the J end lost 4 bases, and 9 bases lay between the germline ends. CDR3 sequence reads: CATLTSYNEQFF. In DNA, the CDR3 is TGTGCCACCTTGACATCTTACAATGAGCAGTTCTTC. Filled out from reference TRBV15 and TRBJ2-1, the complete variable domain reads DAMVIQNPRYQVTQFGKPVTLSCSQTLNHNVMYWYQQKSSQAPKLLFHYYDKDFNNEADTPDNFQSRRPNTSFCFLDIRSPGLGDTAMYLCATLTSYNEQFFGPGTRLTVL.

The rearrangement uses TRBV12-3 or TRBV12-4 and TRBJ1-6; 7 bases map to TRBD1. The CDR3 runs to 13 residues. The ends lost 6 bases at V and 8 bases at J; junction bases unmatched: 4. The CDR3 coding sequence is TGTGCCAGCAGGCCCACAGGGGATTCACCCCTCCACTTT. Protein sequence: CASRPTGDSPLHF.

The gene calls are TRBV4-1 and TRBJ1-6; 7 bases are shared with TRBD1. Germline V gene sequence: CDR1 MGHRA, CDR2 YSYEKL. With V trimmed by 4 bases and J by 0 bases, 3 bases remained unmatched. The CDR3 has 16 residues. The CDR3 protein is CASSRRDSSYNSPLHF. CDR3 nucleotide sequence: TGCGCCAGCAGCCGACGGGACAGCTCCTATAATTCACCCCTCCACTTT.

J is TRBJ1-4 and V is TRBV29-1; the D gene is possibly TRBD1 (5 bases). From germline, CDR1 is SQVTM and CDR2 ANQGSEA. V was pared by 4 bases and J by 7 bases, with 10 bases between. The length of the CDR3 is 12 residues. Here the CDR3 reads CSVAIGTEKLFF. In nucleotides, the CDR3 is TGCAGCGTTGCCATCGGGACTGAAAAACTGTTTTTT.

The gene calls are TRBV7-8 and TRBJ2-3; 10 bases agree with TRBD2. There are 16 residues in the CDR3. In germline, CDR1 is SGHVS, CDR2 FQNEAQ. The V and J ends lost 4 bases and 2 bases, in that order; junction bases with no gene match: 6. The CDR3 DNA is TGTGCCAGCAGCTCCCGGACTAGCGGACTCACAGATACGCAGTATTTT. This encodes CASSSRTSGLTDTQYF.

This clone was observed once. V and J are TRBV5-1 and TRBJ2-5; D is possibly TRBD1 (5 bases). V lost 4 bases to trimming and J lost 1 base, with 11 bases between them. The CDR3 loop spans 14 amino acids. Germline V gene sequence: CDR1 SGHRS, CDR2 YFSETQ. The chain's CDR3 is CASSTWGFQETQYF. The CDR3 DNA reads as TGCGCCAGCAGCACCTGGGGCTTCCAAGAGACCCAGTACTTC.

The V call is TRBV11-3, the J call TRBJ2-3, with TRBD2 identical over 12 bases. The germline CDR1 and CDR2 sequences are SGHNT and YENEEA. Losses at the gene ends were 6 bases for V and 2 bases for J; bases not matched to a gene: 12. The CDR3 totals 18 residues. CDR3: CASSFSWASGGDTDTQYF. The DNA of the CDR3 is TGTGCCAGCAGTTTCTCCTGGGCTAGCGGGGGGGACACAGATACGCAGTATTTT. The full variable domain, its missing parts supplied by reference TRBV11-3 and TRBJ2-3, is EAGVVQSPRYKIIEKKQPVAFWCNPISGHNTLYWYLQNLGQGPELLIRYENEEAVDDSQLPKDRFSAERLKGVDSTLKIQPAELGDSAVYLCASSFSWASGGDTDTQYFGPGTRLTVL.

The CDR3 sequence is CASRRRDGDTQYF. DNA for the CDR3: TGTGCCAGCAGACGCCGGGACGGAGATACGCAGTATTTT. The chain has TRBV27 and TRBJ2-3, with D perhaps being TRBD1 or TRBD2 (5 bases each). This CDR3 has 13 amino acids. V was clipped by 6 bases and J by 5 bases, with 12 bases between them. CDR1 is MNHEY, CDR2 SMNVEV, per germline (reference sequence).

The V call is TRBV6-1, the J call TRBJ2-2; TRBD2 aligns across 7 bases. The germline gives CDR1 MNHNS, CDR2 SASEGT. The CDR3 consists of 13 residues. V lost 3 bases to trimming and J lost 5 bases; unmatched junction nucleotides: 0. The CDR3 region is CASSEGGTGELFF. CDR3 DNA sequence: TGTGCCAGCAGTGAGGGGGGGACCGGGGAGCTGTTTTTT.

The V call is TRBV7-3, the J call TRBJ2-2; D possibly matches TRBD1 or TRBD2 (5 bases each). Trimming cost V 5 bases and J 6 bases, with 10 bases left between them. CDR3 length: 13 amino acids. Germline V CDR1 and CDR2: SGHTA, FQGTGA. CDR3 in amino acids: CASSRPGPGELFF. Here the CDR3 DNA reads TGTGCCAGCAGCCGTCCGGGACCCGGGGAGCTGTTTTTT.

The chain has TRBV10-3 and TRBJ1-1, with TRBD1 matching over 7 bases. CDR3 length equals 13 residues. Germline V gives CDR1 ENHRY, CDR2 SYGVKD. V lost 10 bases and J lost 0; bases outside the gene matches: 5. The CDR3 spells CATRQGMNTEAFF. The CDR3 DNA sequence: TGTGCCACGAGACAGGGAATGAACACTGAAGCTTTCTTT.

The chain employs TRBV7-9 and TRBJ1-3; D remains unclear. Germline V CDR1 and CDR2: SEHNR, FQNEAQ (reference sequence). The CDR3 has 10 amino acids. The CDR3 loop reads CASAGNTIYF. DNA for the CDR3: TGTGCGTCTGCTGGAAACACCATATATTTT.

The CDR3 coding sequence is TGTGCCAGCAGTCCCGGGGTGATGAGGGGCAATGAGCAGTTCTTC. Its protein product is CASSPGVMRGNEQFF. The chain combines TRBV6-5 with TRBJ2-1; possibly TRBD1 or TRBD2 for D (5 bases each). Germline V gene lookup returns CDR1 MNHEY and CDR2 SVGAGI. V shed 5 bases and J shed 6 bases, with 17 bases lying between them. The CDR3 is 15 residues long.

This chain joins TRBV4-1 and TRBJ1-1; 9 bases agree with TRBD1. V lost 4 bases and J lost 9; bases outside the gene matches: 18. CDR1 is MGHRA, CDR2 YSYEKL, per germline. This CDR3 has 17 residues. CDR3 in DNA: TGCGCCAGCAGCCCCTTCGTCGCCGGGACAGGGAGTTCCCAAGCTTTCTTT. Encoded protein: CASSPFVAGTGSSQAFF.

The V call is TRBV25-1, the J call TRBJ1-2; 7 bases agree with TRBD1. This CDR3 has 15 residues. The trim removed 4 bases at V and 2 bases at J, leaving 7 bases unmatched. Germline V lookup: CDR1 MGHDK, CDR2 SYGVNS. The CDR3 is CASSGGQRQNYGYTF. The CDR3, as DNA: TGTGCCAGCAGTGGGGGACAGCGACAAAACTATGGCTACACCTTC.